Listed below are T cell receptor beta chains from one sample, sequenced in a study of cytomegalovirus exposure and HLA in healthy donors. The protocol was immunoSEQ multiplex PCR, while the TCRdb copy is restricted to in-frame clones and leaves out a portion. The sample includes under 85,000 clones, around four fifths of them seen just once. Sequenced: PBMCs. All receptors derive from a woman in her 30s in good health and CMV-seropositive. CDR3s include the opening cysteine and the closing phenylalanine or tryptophan. The D gene is left open where the match is weak. Some rows have no size entry. The others give once, few or many, or a class for an expanded clone.

once | TRBJ1-2 | . | TRBV5-1 | CASSLEAAGVYGYTF | TGCGCCAGCAGCTTGGAAGCGGCAGGAGTCTATGGCTACACCTTC
. | TRBJ1-1 | . | TRBV28 | CASSPITGTEAFF | TGTGCCAGCAGCCCGATCACAGGGACTGAAGCTTTCTTT
. | TRBJ2-7 | TRBD2 | TRBV29-1 | CSVEGLAGYEQYF | TGCAGCGTCGAGGGACTAGCGGGGTACGAGCAGTACTTC
. | TRBJ2-7 | . | TRBV5-4 | CASSLNSGLYEQYF | TGTGCCAGCAGCTTAAATTCAGGGCTTTACGAGCAGTACTTC
. | TRBJ1-2 | TRBD1 | TRBV30 | CAWRETGRRSGYTF | TGTGCCTGGAGGGAGACAGGGCGGAGAAGTGGCTACACCTTC
. | TRBJ1-5 | . | TRBV19 | CASSTGQSTQPQHF | TGTGCCAGTAGTACTGGACAGAGCACGCAGCCCCAGCATTTT
. | TRBJ2-5 | TRBD1 | TRBV6-1 | CASTNGQGAKTQYF | TGTGCCAGCACTAACGGACAGGGGGCAAAGACCCAGTACTTC
. | TRBJ2-7 | . | TRBV28 | CASSLPVPYEQYF | TGTGCCAGCAGTTTACCAGTACCCTACGAGCAGTACTTC
. | TRBJ1-1 | . | TRBV28 | CASSFPQGGEENTEAFF | TGTGCCAGCAGTTTCCCCCAGGGAGGAGAGGAGAACACTGAAGCTTTCTTT
few | TRBJ2-3 | . | TRBV6-6 | CASSYPSTDTQYF | TGTGCCAGCAGTTACCCAAGCACAGATACGCAGTATTTT
. | TRBJ2-1 | . | TRBV13 | CASSLRGGYNEQFF | TGTGCCAGCAGCTTAAGGGGGGGGTACAATGAGCAGTTCTTC
few | TRBJ2-7 | TRBD1 | TRBV5-1 | CASSLSAGGGYEQYF | TGCGCCAGCAGCTTGTCGGCAGGGGGCGGGTACGAGCAGTACTTC
few | TRBJ1-4 | . | TRBV5-6 | CASSRSAAGEKLFF | TGTGCCAGCAGCCGATCGGCGGCGGGGGAAAAACTGTTTTTT
. | TRBJ2-2 | TRBD1 | TRBV5-6 | CASSQGQLVWELFF | TGTGCCAGCAGCCAGGGACAGTTAGTTTGGGAGCTGTTTTTT
. | TRBJ1-1 | . | TRBV19 | CASSIGSSKTEAFF | TGTGCCAGTAGTATAGGATCCAGTAAGACTGAAGCTTTCTTT
. | TRBJ2-3 | . | TRBV19 | CATTQGFTDTQYF | TGTGCCACCACGCAGGGGTTCACAGATACGCAGTATTTT
. | TRBJ1-5 | TRBD1 | TRBV7-9 | CASSLADRGRDQPQHF | TGTGCCAGCAGCTTGGCCGACAGGGGGCGAGATCAGCCCCAGCATTTT
. | TRBJ2-7 | TRBD2 | TRBV5-1 | CASSLEPSGNPSYEQYF | TGCGCCAGCAGCTTGGAGCCTAGCGGGAATCCCTCCTACGAGCAGTACTTC
. | TRBJ2-7 | TRBD1 | TRBV6-5 | CASSTGTGTYEQYF | TGTGCCAGCAGCACCGGGACAGGGACCTACGAGCAGTACTTC
. | TRBJ2-1 | . | TRBV6-5 | CASRPLAKANEQFF | TGTGCCAGCAGACCCCTAGCTAAGGCGAATGAGCAGTTCTTC
. | TRBJ2-2 | TRBD2 | TRBV25-1 | CASMEAGGRTGELFF | TGTGCCAGCATGGAAGCGGGAGGAAGGACCGGGGAGCTGTTTTTT
once | TRBJ2-5 | . | TRBV30 | CAWSVSSQETQYF | TGTGCCTGGAGTGTATCGAGCCAAGAGACCCAGTACTTC
. | TRBJ2-7 | . | TRBV20-1 | CSVPRGYEQYF | TGCAGTGTTCCGAGAGGCTACGAGCAGTACTTC
. | TRBJ2-2 | . | TRBV4-1 | CASSQETFGELFF | TGCGCCAGCAGCCAAGAAACTTTCGGGGAGCTGTTTTTT
. | TRBJ1-2 | TRBD1 | TRBV7-9 | CASSSIARTGFYGYTF | TGTGCCAGCAGCTCGATCGCACGGACAGGGTTCTATGGCTACACCTTC
once | TRBJ2-7 | . | TRBV18 | CASSERQGGSYEQYF | TGTGCCAGCTCAGAAAGACAGGGAGGCTCCTACGAGCAGTACTTC
. | TRBJ2-7 | TRBD1 | TRBV4-2 | CASSQPGQGESYEQYF | TGTGCCAGCAGCCAACCGGGACAGGGAGAATCCTACGAGCAGTACTTC
few | TRBJ2-3 | TRBD1 | TRBV28 | CASSLDRGSADTQYF | TGTGCCAGCAGTTTGGACAGGGGGAGTGCAGATACGCAGTATTTT
. | TRBJ1-2 | TRBD1 | TRBV7-2 | CASSLESGTGVWGYTF | TGTGCCAGCAGCCTGGAGTCTGGGACAGGGGTTTGGGGCTACACCTTC
. | TRBJ2-7 | . | TRBV5-1 | CASSLFGGYEQYF | TGCGCCAGCAGCTTGTTCGGGGGCTACGAGCAGTACTTC
. | TRBJ1-1 | . | TRBV5-1 | CASSLERGWNTEAFF | TGCGCCAGCAGCTTGGAGCGGGGATGGAACACTGAAGCTTTCTTT
. | TRBJ1-4 | . | TRBV6-5 | CASSYSSQGKLFF | TGTGCCAGCAGTTATAGTTCCCAGGGAAAACTGTTTTTT
. | TRBJ1-4 | . | TRBV19 | CASSRAPNEKLFF | TGTGCCAGTAGTAGGGCACCTAATGAAAAACTGTTTTTT
. | TRBJ1-5 | . | TRBV2 | CASSAGLGSEPQHF | TGTGCCAGCAGTGCAGGACTGGGTTCGGAGCCCCAGCATTTT
few | TRBJ1-2 | . | TRBV11-2 | CASSTPLTRAGDYGYTF | TGTGCCAGCAGCACACCTCTAACACGGGCAGGGGATTATGGCTACACCTTC
. | TRBJ2-2 | TRBD2 | TRBV7-6 | CASSSGLAGGDTGELFF | TGTGCCAGCAGCTCAGGACTAGCGGGAGGGGACACCGGGGAGCTGTTTTTT
. | TRBJ2-2 | . | TRBV15 | CATSREDKNTGELFF | TGTGCCACCAGCAGAGAGGACAAGAACACCGGGGAGCTGTTTTTT
. | TRBJ2-1 | TRBD1 | TRBV6-5 | CASSRDRGRYNEQFF | TGTGCCAGCAGCCGTGACAGGGGGCGGTACAATGAGCAGTTCTTC
. | TRBJ1-2 | . | TRBV6-6 | CASSYLQGNYGYTF | TGTGCCAGCAGTTACTTACAGGGTAACTATGGCTACACCTTC
once | TRBJ2-7 | TRBD2 | TRBV28 | CASRSGTSGRPGEQYF | TGTGCCAGCAGATCTGGGACTAGCGGGAGGCCTGGGGAGCAGTACTTC
few | TRBJ2-7 | . | TRBV7-9 | CASSLLRDTRHEQYF | TGTGCCAGCAGCTTACTACGGGACACTCGCCACGAGCAGTACTTC
few | TRBJ1-4 | TRBD1 | TRBV5-1 | CASRSGGSNEKLFF | TGCGCCAGCAGATCAGGGGGCTCTAATGAAAAACTGTTTTTT
. | TRBJ2-3 | . | TRBV5-1 | CASSLWGTPNSGDTQYF | TGCGCCAGCAGCTTGTGGGGGACACCAAATTCGGGGGATACGCAGTATTTT
. | TRBJ2-1 | . | TRBV5-6 | CASSLVRSYNEQFF | TGTGCCAGCAGCTTGGTCCGCTCCTACAATGAGCAGTTCTTC
. | TRBJ2-3 | TRBD1 | TRBV30 | CAWSRGQADTQYF | TGTGCCTGGAGTCGCGGACAGGCAGATACGCAGTATTTT
. | TRBJ1-2 | . | TRBV28 | CASSSNFGYTF | TGTGCCAGCAGCTCGAACTTTGGCTACACCTTC
. | TRBJ2-5 | TRBD1 | TRBV7-3 | CASSLSGGETQYF | TGTGCCAGCAGCTTATCAGGGGGAGAGACCCAGTACTTC
. | TRBJ1-1 | . | TRBV29-1 | CSVPQAGGRAEAFF | TGCAGCGTCCCTCAGGCTGGGGGGAGGGCGGAGGCTTTCTTT
. | TRBJ1-4 | . | TRBV7-2 | CASSFGPTEKLFF | TGTGCCAGCAGCTTTGGTCCTACGGAAAAACTGTTTTTT
. | TRBJ1-1 | TRBD1 | TRBV27 | CASRKLQGHYTEAFF | TGTGCCAGCAGGAAACTACAGGGGCACTACACTGAAGCTTTCTTT
. | TRBJ2-5 | TRBD2 | TRBV28 | CASREGLAGHETQYF | TGTGCCAGCAGGGAGGGACTAGCGGGGCATGAGACCCAGTACTTC
. | TRBJ2-3 | TRBD1 | TRBV9 | CASSPQTGGGDTQYF | TGTGCCAGCAGCCCACAAACAGGGGGTGGAGATACGCAGTATTTT
. | TRBJ1-1 | . | TRBV28 | CASSGVNTEAFF | TGTGCCAGCAGCGGGGTGAACACTGAAGCTTTCTTT
few | TRBJ2-1 | TRBD2 | TRBV27 | CASSLLGGPYNEQFF | TGTGCCAGCAGTTTATTGGGAGGGCCGTACAATGAGCAGTTCTTC
. | TRBJ1-5 | . | TRBV28 | CASSSFPGREVQPQHF | TGTGCCAGCAGTTCTTTCCCGGGACGGGAGGTTCAGCCCCAGCATTTT
. | TRBJ1-4 | . | TRBV27 | CASSFGVNEKLFF | TGTGCCAGCAGTTTTGGAGTAAATGAAAAACTGTTTTTT
. | TRBJ1-4 | . | TRBV9 | CASSSGLGDEKLFF | TGTGCCAGCAGCTCGGGACTCGGGGATGAAAAACTGTTTTTT
. | TRBJ2-5 | . | TRBV5-1 | CASSSLGQHQETQYF | TGCGCCAGCAGCTCTTTGGGGCAGCACCAAGAGACCCAGTACTTC
. | TRBJ2-7 | . | TRBV5-1 | CASSNTIYEQYF | TGCGCCAGCAGCAACACAATCTACGAGCAGTACTTC